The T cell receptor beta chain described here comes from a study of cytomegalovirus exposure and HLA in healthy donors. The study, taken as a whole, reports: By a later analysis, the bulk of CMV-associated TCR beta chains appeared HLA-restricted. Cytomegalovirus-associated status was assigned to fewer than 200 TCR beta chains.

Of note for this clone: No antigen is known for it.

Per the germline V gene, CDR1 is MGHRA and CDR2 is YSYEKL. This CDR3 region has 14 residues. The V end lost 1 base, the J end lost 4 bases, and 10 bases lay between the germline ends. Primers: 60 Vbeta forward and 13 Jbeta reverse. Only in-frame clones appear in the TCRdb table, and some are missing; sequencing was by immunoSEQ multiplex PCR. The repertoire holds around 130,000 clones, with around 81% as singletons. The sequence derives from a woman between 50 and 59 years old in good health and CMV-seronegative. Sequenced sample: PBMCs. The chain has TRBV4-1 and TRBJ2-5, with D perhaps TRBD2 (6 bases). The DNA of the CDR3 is TGCGCCAGCAGCCAAGCTTTGGGACTAGAGACCCAGTACTTC. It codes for CASSQALGLETQYF.